This TCR beta chain stems from a study of blood T cell repertoires in COVID-19. About the research overall: Acute-phase and convalescent COVID-19 samples originated in the United States, Italy and Spain.

Enrolled during active infection, Seattle patients were then followed longitudinally. Trimming at V came to 4 bases and at J to 1 base, leaving 3 bases not matched to a gene. The CDR3 has 16 amino acids. Germline V gene data show CDR1 as SGHKS and CDR2 as YYEKEE (reference sequence). Authors' methods: Cell counts per sample came from amplifying reference gene primers. Assay: immunoSEQ multiplex PCR; the TCRdb copy retains only in-frame clones and omits some. V, J and clone size are taken as reported in that table, and D and trimming were inferred from the DNA itself. The table lists some 170,000 clones, over 90% of them singletons.

The V and J genes are TRBV5-5 and TRBJ2-1, with TRBD2 identical over 12 bases. This receptor was obtained from an older woman with COVID-19, enrolled during active disease. Sequencing used peripheral blood. The CDR3 sequence is CASSLLAGGSYNEQFF. The CDR3, as DNA: TGTGCCAGCAGCCTACTAGCGGGGGGTTCCTACAATGAGCAGTTCTTC.